The T cell receptor beta chain under discussion was sequenced for a study of breast tumors, draining lymph nodes, adjacent tissues. Breast cancer patients provided tissue from their axillary draining lymph nodes. Study-wide points: Data only fit, rather than demonstrated, lymph node origin of most tumor T cells. Findings are consistent with lymph node origin and intratumoral expansion of most tumor T cells.

TCRdb independently ran MiXCR on the multiplex PCR reads; one entry per CDR3 protein. The data show 150,000 to 200,000 distinct CDR3 sequences, with roughly a third seen just once and roughly 3.8% held by the top ten. This clonotype was counted at least ten times. Its cognate antigen is unknown. The TCR comes from a female donor with breast cancer. Some clones in this sample may be carry-over from other donors' samples. The material sequenced was axillary lymph node tissue.

For the CDR3, the DNA is TGTGCCAGCAGCTCCCTACGGACACCTGGGGACAATGAGCAGTTCTTC. This gives the protein CASSSLRTPGDNEQFF. The genes are TRBV7-2 and TRBJ2-1; D might be TRBD1 (5 bases). The CDR3 sequence is 16 residues long. Germline-derived CDR1 and CDR2 are SGHTA and FQGNSA. The ends were cut back, 4 bases at V and 5 bases at J, with 18 bases in the middle.